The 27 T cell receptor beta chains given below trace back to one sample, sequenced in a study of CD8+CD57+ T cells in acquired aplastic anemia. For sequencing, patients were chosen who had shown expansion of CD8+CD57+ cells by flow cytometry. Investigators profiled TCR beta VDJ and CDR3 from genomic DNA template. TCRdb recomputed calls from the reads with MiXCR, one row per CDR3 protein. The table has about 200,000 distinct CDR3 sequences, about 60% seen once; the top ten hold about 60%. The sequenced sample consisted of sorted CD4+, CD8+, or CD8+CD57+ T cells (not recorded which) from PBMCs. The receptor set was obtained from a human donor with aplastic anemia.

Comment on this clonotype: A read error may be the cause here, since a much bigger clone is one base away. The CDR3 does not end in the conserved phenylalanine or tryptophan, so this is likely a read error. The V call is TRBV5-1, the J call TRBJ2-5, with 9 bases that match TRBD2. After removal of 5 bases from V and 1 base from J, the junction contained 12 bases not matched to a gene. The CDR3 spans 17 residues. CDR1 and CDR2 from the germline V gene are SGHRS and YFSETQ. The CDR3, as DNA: TGCGCCAGCAGAGCCGCCCTAGCGGGGCTTATCCAAGAGACCCAGTACCTC. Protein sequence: CASRAALAGLIQETQYL.

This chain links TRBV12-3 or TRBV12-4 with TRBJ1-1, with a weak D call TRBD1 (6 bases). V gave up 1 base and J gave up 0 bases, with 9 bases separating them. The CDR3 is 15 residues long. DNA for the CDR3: TGTGCCAGCAGTTTAGGACAGGTCATGAACACTGAAGCTTTCTTT. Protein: CASSLGQVMNTEAFF.

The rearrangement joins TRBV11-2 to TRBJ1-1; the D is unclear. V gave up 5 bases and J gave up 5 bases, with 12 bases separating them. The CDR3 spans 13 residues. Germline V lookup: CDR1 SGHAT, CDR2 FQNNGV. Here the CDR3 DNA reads TGTGCCAGCAGCCCGCGATTGGATACTGAAGCTTTCTTT. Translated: CASSPRLDTEAFF.

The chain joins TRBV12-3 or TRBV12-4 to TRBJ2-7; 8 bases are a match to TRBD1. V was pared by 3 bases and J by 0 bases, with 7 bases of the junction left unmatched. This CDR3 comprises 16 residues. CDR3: CASSFLDRAVSYEQYF. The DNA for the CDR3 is TGTGCCAGCAGTTTCCTGGACAGGGCCGTCTCCTACGAGCAGTACTTC.

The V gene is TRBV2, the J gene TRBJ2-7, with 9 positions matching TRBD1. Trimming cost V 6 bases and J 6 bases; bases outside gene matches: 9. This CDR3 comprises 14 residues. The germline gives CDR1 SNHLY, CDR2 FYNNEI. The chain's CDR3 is CASRQTGGRLEQYF. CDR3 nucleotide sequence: TGTGCCAGCAGGCAAACAGGGGGCAGGCTCGAGCAGTACTTC. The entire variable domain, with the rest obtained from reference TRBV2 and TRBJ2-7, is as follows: EPEVTQTPSHQVTQMGQEVILRCVPISNHLYFYWYRQILGQKVEFLVSFYNNEISEKSEIFDDQFSVERPDGSNFTLKIRSTKLEDSAMYFCASRQTGGRLEQYFGPGTRLTVT.

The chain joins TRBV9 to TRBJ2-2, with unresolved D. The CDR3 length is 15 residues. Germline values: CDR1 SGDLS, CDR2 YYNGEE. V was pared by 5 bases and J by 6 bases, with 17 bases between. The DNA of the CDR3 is TGTGCCAGCAGTGAAGGATTAGGCAGACCCGGGGAGCTGTTTTTT. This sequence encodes CASSEGLGRPGELFF.

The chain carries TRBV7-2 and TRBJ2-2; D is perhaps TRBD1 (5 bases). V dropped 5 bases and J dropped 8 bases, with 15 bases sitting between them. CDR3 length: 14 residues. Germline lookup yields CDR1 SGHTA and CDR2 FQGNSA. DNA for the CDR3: TGTGCCAGCAGCATCAGACAGAAAAGTGGGGAGCTGTTTTTT. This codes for CASSIRQKSGELFF.

The CDR3 sequence: CASSRLQGAGEQYF. The CDR3 DNA reads as TGTGCCAGCAGCCGGTTACAGGGGGCGGGGGAGCAGTACTTC. The chain carries TRBV13 and TRBJ2-7, with 9 bases lining up with TRBD1. The trim removed 5 bases at V and 7 bases at J, leaving 9 bases unmatched. Germline CDR1 PRHDT, CDR2 FYEKMQ (reference sequence). The CDR3 runs to 14 residues.

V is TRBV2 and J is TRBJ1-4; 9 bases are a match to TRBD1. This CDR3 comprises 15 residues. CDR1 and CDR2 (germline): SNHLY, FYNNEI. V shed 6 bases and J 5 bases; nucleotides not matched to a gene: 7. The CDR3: CASRGGTGRNEKLFF. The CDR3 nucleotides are TGTGCCAGCAGGGGCGGGACAGGGAGAAATGAAAAACTGTTTTTT.

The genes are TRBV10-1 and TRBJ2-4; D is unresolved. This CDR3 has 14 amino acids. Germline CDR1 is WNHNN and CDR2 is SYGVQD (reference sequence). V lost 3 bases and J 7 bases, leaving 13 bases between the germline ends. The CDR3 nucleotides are TGCGCCAGCAGTGACGGCTTGGGTGGGAACATTCAGTACTTC. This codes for CASSDGLGGNIQYF.

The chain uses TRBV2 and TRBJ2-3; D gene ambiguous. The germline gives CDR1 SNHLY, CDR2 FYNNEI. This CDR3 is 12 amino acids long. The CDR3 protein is CLGRSDTDTQYF. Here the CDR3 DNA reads TGTTTGGGCAGGAGTGACACAGATACGCAGTATTTT.

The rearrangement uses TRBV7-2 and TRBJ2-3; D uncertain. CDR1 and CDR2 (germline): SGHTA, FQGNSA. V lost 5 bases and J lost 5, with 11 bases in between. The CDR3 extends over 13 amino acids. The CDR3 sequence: CASSRSGVDTQYF. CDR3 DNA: TGTGCCAGCAGCCGCTCTGGCGTAGATACGCAGTATTTT.

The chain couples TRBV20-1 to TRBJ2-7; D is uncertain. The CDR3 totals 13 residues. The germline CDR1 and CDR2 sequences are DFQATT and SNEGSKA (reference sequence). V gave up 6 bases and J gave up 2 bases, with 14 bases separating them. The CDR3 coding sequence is TGCAGTGCCACTGCTCAAGGCCCCTACGAGCAGTACTTC. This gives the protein CSATAQGPYEQYF.

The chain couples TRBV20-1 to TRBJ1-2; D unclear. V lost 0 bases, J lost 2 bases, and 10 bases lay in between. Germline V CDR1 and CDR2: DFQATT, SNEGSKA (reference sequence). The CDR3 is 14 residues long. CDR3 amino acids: CSARDSSTNYGYTF. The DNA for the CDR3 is TGCAGTGCTAGAGATTCATCGACAAACTATGGCTACACCTTC.

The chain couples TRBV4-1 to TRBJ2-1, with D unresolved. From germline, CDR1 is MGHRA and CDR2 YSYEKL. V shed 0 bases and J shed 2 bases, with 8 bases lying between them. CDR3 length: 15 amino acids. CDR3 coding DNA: TGCGCCAGCAGCCAAGAGGTACACCCCTACAATGAGCAGTTCTTC. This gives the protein CASSQEVHPYNEQFF.

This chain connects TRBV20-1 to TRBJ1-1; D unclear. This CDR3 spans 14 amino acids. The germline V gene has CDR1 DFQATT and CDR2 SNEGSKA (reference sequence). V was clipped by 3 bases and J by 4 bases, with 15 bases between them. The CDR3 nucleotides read TGCAGTGCTAGGTTAGGAGGCGGAGGCACTGAAGCTTTCTTT. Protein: CSARLGGGGTEAFF.

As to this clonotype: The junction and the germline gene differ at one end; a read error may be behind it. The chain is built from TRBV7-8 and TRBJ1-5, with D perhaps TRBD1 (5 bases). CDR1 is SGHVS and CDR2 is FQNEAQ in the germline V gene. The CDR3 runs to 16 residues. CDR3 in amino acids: CASSLVGGAGNQPQQF. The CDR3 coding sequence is TGTGCCAGCAGCTTAGTGGGTGGGGCTGGCAATCAGCCCCAGCAGTTT.

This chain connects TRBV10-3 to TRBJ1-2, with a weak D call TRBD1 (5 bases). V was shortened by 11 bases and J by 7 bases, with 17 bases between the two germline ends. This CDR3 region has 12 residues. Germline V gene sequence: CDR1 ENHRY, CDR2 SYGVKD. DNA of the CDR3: TGTGCCGCAAGCGTGGATGGGGGTGGCTACACCTTC. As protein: CAASVDGGGYTF.

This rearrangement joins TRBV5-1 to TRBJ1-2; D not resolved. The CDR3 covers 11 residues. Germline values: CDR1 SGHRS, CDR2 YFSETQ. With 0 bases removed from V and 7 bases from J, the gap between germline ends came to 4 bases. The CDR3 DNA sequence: TGCGCCAGCAGCTTGGACCGTGGCTACACCTTC. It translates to CASSLDRGYTF.

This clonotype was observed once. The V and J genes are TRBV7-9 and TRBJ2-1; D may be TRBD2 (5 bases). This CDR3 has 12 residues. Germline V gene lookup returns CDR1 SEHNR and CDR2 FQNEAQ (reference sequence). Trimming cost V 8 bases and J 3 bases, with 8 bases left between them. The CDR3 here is CASGLSYNEQFF. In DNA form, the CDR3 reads TGTGCCAGCGGACTGAGCTACAATGAGCAGTTCTTC.

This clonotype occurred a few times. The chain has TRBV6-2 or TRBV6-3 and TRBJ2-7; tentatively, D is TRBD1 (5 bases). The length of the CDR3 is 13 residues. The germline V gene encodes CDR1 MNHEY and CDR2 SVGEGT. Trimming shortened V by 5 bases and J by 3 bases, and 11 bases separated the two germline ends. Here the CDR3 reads CASSQTENYEQYF. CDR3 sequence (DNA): TGTGCCAGCAGTCAGACAGAAAACTACGAGCAGTACTTC.

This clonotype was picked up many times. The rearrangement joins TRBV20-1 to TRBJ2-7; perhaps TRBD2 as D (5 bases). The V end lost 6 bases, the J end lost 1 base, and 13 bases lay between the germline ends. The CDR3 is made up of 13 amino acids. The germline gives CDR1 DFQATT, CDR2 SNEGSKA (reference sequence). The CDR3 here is CSAQEGPSYEQYF. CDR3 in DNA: TGCAGTGCCCAAGAGGGTCCTTCCTACGAGCAGTACTTC.

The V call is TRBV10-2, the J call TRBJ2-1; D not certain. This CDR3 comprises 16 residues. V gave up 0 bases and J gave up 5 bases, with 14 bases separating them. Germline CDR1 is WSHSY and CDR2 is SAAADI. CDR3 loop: CASSESRAVGNNEQFF. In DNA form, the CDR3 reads TGCGCCAGCAGTGAGTCTAGGGCGGTGGGGAACAATGAGCAGTTCTTC.

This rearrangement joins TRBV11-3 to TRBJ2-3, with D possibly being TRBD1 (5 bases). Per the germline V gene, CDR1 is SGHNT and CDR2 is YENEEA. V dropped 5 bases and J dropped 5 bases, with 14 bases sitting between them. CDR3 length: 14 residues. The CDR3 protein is CASSGASTGDTQYF. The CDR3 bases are TGTGCCAGCAGCGGGGCTTCTACGGGAGATACGCAGTATTTT.

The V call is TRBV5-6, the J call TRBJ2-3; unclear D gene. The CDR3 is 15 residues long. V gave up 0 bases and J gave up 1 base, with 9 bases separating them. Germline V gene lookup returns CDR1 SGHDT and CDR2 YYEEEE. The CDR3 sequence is CASSLGGVGTDTQYF. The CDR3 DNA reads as TGTGCCAGCAGCTTGGGCGGAGTGGGCACAGATACGCAGTATTTT.

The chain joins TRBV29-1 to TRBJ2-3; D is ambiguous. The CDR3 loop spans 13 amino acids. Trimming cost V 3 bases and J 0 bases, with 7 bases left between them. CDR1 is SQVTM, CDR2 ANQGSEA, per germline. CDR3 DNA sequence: TGCAGCGTTGACCCCAAAAGCACAGATACGCAGTATTTT. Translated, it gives CSVDPKSTDTQYF.

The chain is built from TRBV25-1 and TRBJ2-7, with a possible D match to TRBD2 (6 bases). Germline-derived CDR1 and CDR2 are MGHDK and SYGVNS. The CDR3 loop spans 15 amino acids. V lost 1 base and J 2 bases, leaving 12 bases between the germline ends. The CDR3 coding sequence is TGTGCCAGCAGTGAATCCACGACTAGGGCCTACGAGCAGTACTTC. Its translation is CASSESTTRAYEQYF.